This TCR beta chain was captured by sequencing in a study of T cell responses to AZD1222 COVID-19 vaccine. This clone was detected a few times. Its antigen is not known. Points from the study as a whole: There were repertoire samples only from the period after the peak T cell response. White British people made up most donors, females outnumbered males, and clonal diversity was possibly underestimated. It was only five to seven AZD1222 recipients who were seropositive at baseline. Spike-wide vaccine-associated CD4 TCRs dominated at 160-218 and 743-854.

Only in-frame clones appear in the TCRdb table, and some are missing; sequencing was by immunoSEQ multiplex PCR. Of some 130,000 clones in the sample, 89% were seen once. Germline loops: CDR1 MNHNS, CDR2 SASEGT. This CDR3 region has 16 residues. J was trimmed by 2 bases and V by 0 bases; bases with no gene match: 4. This chain links TRBV6-1 with TRBJ1-5; 7 bases fit TRBD1. The TCR was taken from an adult in good health. Sequences were derived from peripheral blood, sampled on day 0 of AZD1222 vaccination. The CDR3 nucleotides are TGTGCCAGCAGTGAAGCAGAAGGACAGGGCAATCAGCCCCAGCATTTT. Translation: CASSEAEGQGNQPQHF.